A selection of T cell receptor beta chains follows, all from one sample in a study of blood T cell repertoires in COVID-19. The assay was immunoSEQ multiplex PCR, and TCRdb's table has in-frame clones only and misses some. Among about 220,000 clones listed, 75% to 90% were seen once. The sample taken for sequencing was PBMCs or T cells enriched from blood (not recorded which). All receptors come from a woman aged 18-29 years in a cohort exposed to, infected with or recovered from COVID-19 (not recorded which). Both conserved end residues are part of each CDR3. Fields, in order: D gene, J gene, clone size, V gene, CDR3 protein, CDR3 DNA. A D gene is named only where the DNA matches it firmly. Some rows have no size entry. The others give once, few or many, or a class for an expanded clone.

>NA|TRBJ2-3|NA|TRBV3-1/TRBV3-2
CASSQETWASKYF
TGTGCCAGCAGCCAAGAGACGTGGGCTAGCAAGTATTTT
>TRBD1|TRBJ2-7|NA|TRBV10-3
CAINPGQGAHEQYF
TGTGCCATCAATCCGGGACAGGGGGCCCACGAGCAGTACTTC
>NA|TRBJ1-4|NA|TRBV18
CASSDTGRGKLFF
TGTGCCAGCTCGGACACCGGGAGGGGAAAACTGTTTTTT
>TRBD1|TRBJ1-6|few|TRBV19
CASSKGQRSSYNSPLHF
TGTGCCAGTAGTAAGGGACAGAGGAGCTCCTATAATTCACCCCTCCACTTT
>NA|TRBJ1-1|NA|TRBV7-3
CASSLLPGEAFF
TGTGCCAGCAGCTTACTACCGGGGGAAGCTTTCTTT
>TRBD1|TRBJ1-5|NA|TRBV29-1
CSVATGDGKPQHF
TGCAGCGTTGCTACAGGGGATGGTAAGCCCCAGCATTTT
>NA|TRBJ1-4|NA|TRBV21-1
CASSPRGPLEKLFF
TGTGCCAGCAGCCCCAGGGGCCCACTGGAAAAACTGTTTTTT
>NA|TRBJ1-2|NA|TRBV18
CASSYTGGGYTF
TGTGCCAGCTCCTACACAGGCGGCGGCTACACCTTC
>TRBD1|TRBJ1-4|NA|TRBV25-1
CASSEGQGGAEKLFF
TGTGCCAGCAGTGAAGGACAGGGTGGGGCTGAAAAACTGTTTTTT
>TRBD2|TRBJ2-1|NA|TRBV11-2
CASSLGAGVGEQFF
TGTGCCAGCAGCTTAGGAGCGGGAGTGGGTGAGCAGTTCTTC
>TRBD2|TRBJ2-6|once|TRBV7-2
CASSFGLAGANVLTF
TGTGCCAGCAGTTTCGGACTAGCTGGGGCCAACGTCCTGACTTTC
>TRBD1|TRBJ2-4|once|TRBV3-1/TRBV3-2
CASSQKGTGVAKNIQYF
TGTGCCAGCAGCCAAAAGGGCACAGGGGTAGCCAAAAACATTCAGTACTTC
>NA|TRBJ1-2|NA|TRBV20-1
CSAKSGYGYTF
TGCAGTGCTAAGTCGGGCTATGGCTACACCTTC
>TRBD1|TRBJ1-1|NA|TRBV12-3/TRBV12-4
CASRAQGIAEAFF
TGTGCCAGCAGGGCACAGGGGATCGCTGAAGCTTTCTTT
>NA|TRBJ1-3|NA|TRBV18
CASSPDINSGNTIYF
TGTGCCAGCTCACCTGACATAAACTCTGGAAACACCATATATTTT
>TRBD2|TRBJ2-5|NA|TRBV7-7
CASSFTSLAGRVGTQYF
TGTGCCAGCAGCTTTACGTCCCTAGCGGGTCGGGTCGGGACCCAGTACTTC
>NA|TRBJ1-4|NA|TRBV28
CASSIHTGEKLFF
TGTGCCAGCAGTATTCACACGGGTGAAAAACTGTTTTTT
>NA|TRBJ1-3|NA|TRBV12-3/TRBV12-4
CASSLIGGNTIYF
TGTGCCAGCAGTTTGATCGGGGGAAACACCATATATTTT
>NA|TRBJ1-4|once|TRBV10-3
CAISESRSGEKLFF
TGTGCCATCAGTGAGTCGAGGTCCGGAGAAAAACTGTTTTTT
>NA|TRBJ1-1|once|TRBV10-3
CAISSLEYTEAFF
TGTGCCATCAGCTCACTTGAGTACACTGAAGCTTTCTTT
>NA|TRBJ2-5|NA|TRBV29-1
CSVVVDYQETQYF
TGCAGCGTTGTTGTAGACTACCAAGAGACCCAGTACTTC
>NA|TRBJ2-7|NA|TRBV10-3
CAISRDTSYEQYF
TGTGCCATCAGCCGGGACACCTCCTACGAGCAGTACTTC
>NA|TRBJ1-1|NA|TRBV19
CASSQAMAYTEAFF
TGTGCCAGTAGCCAGGCCATGGCGTACACTGAAGCTTTCTTT
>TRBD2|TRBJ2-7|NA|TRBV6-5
CASKRLAGVGEQYF
TGTGCCAGCAAGAGACTAGCGGGAGTCGGTGAGCAGTACTTC
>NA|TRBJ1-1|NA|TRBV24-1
CATSGGEGTEAFF
TGTGCCACCAGTGGAGGTGAAGGCACTGAAGCTTTCTTT
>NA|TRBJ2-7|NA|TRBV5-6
CASSLRWGRYFYEQYF
TGTGCCAGCAGCTTGAGATGGGGCAGGTACTTCTACGAGCAGTACTTC
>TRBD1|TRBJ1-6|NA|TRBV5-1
CASSLALRGQGVSPLHF
TGCGCCAGCAGCTTGGCCCTTCGGGGACAGGGTGTTTCACCCCTCCACTTT
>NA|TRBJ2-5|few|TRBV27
CASNRGGTQYF
TGTGCCAGCAACAGGGGAGGGACCCAGTACTTC
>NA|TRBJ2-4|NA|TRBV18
CASSPIGIEVNIQYF
TGTGCCAGCTCACCGATAGGAATAGAGGTAAACATTCAGTACTTC
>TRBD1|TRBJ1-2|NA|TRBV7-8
CASREPGQIYGYTF
TGTGCCAGCAGAGAGCCGGGACAGATCTATGGCTACACCTTC
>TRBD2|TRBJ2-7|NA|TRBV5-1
CASSPLSGEGYEQYF
TGCGCCAGCAGCCCATTGTCGGGGGAGGGTTACGAGCAGTACTTC
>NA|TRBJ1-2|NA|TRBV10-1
CASRSPRSGTNCSGYTF
TGCGCCAGCAGATCCCCCCGATCAGGGACTAATTGCTCTGGCTACACCTTC
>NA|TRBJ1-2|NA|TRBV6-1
CASSEAFYGYTF
TGTGCCAGCAGCGAAGCCTTCTATGGCTACACCTTC
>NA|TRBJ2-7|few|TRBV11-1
CASSLGRLGTYYEQYF
TGTGCCAGCAGCTTAGGTCGCTTGGGGACTTACTACGAGCAGTACTTC
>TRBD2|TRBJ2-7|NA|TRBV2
CASSIGTSGGTSYEQYF
TGTGCCAGCAGTATTGGGACTAGCGGGGGCACCTCCTACGAGCAGTACTTC
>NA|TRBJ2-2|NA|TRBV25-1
CASSEPTGELFF
TGTGCCAGCAGCGAGCCCACCGGGGAGCTGTTTTTT